This T cell receptor (beta chain) was captured in a study of T cell repertoires in cytomegalovirus infection. In the study overall: HLA-B-restricted CMV epitopes that are well studied, plus recently identified HLA-C-restricted ones, were used by the study. Public TCR beta signatures indicated both CMV infection and matching HLA type.

The V gene's germline CDR1 is SEHNR and CDR2 FQNEAQ (reference sequence). The ends were cut back, 1 base at V and 5 bases at J, with 9 bases in the middle. CDR3 length: 14 amino acids. General study points: Totalled public TCR beta family frequency picked out people who carried CMV plus the relevant HLA. It was HLA-C-restricted CMV-specific TCR beta clonotypes that dominated the response ex vivo.

Remarks on this clonotype: The antigen remains undetermined.

TCRdb re-called the reads through MiXCR, storing one row per CDR3 protein. The table has about 770,000 distinct CDR3 sequences, 25% to 30% seen once; the top ten hold around 13%. The sequence derives from a human donor in good health (CMV status not recorded). Some clones in this sample may be carry-over from other donors' samples. Sequences were derived from cultured CD8+ T cells from PBMCs, sampled from culture after CMV antigen stimulation. The chain links TRBV7-9 to TRBJ2-1; D is unclear. CDR3 loop: CASSLEVEDNEQFF. The CDR3 DNA follows: TGTGCCAGCAGCTTAGAGGTAGAAGACAATGAGCAGTTCTTC.